Listed below are T cell receptor beta chains from one sample, sequenced in a study of blood T cell repertoires in COVID-19. Generated by immunoSEQ multiplex PCR, the TCRdb table keeps only in-frame clones and is missing some. The data show about 77,000 clones, 80% seen once. Material: peripheral blood. The origin of the receptors is a woman between 65 and 79 years old with acute or convalescent COVID-19. Each CDR3 is given with its conserved first and last residue. Each record gives: V gene, D gene, J gene, clone size, CDR3 protein, CDR3 DNA. D genes are given only for firm matches. Not every row has a clone size; where given, it reads once, few, many or a size class.

TRBV2	TRBD2	TRBJ2-2	.	CASNGLAGEIITGELFF	TGTGCCAGCAACGGGCTAGCGGGGGAAATAATCACCGGGGAGCTGTTTTTT
TRBV2	TRBD1	TRBJ2-7	few	CASSYLRQGEYEQYF	TGTGCCAGCAGCTATCTCAGACAGGGGGAATACGAGCAGTACTTC
TRBV20-1	.	TRBJ1-2	.	CSASSGIDYGYTF	TGCAGTGCTAGTAGCGGGATAGACTATGGCTACACCTTC
TRBV21-1	.	TRBJ1-3	.	CASKTTGIISGNTIYF	TGTGCCAGCAAGACGACAGGGATAATCTCTGGAAACACCATATATTTT
TRBV9	TRBD1	TRBJ1-3	.	CASSAGTGGPLAGNTIYF	TGTGCCAGCAGCGCAGGGACAGGGGGACCTCTGGCTGGAAACACCATATATTTT
TRBV24-1	TRBD2	TRBJ2-5	.	CATSDPGGGAKETQYF	TGTGCCACCAGTGACCCCGGGGGGGGCGCCAAAGAGACCCAGTACTTC
TRBV3-1/TRBV3-2	TRBD1	TRBJ1-6	few	CASSPGQDNSPLHF	TGTGCCAGCAGCCCGGGACAGGATAATTCACCCCTCCACTTT
TRBV2	.	TRBJ2-2	.	CASSEGPSTGELFF	TGTGCCAGCAGTGAAGGTCCCAGCACCGGGGAGCTGTTTTTT
TRBV4-1	TRBD1	TRBJ1-2	.	CASSQGQGAYGYTF	TGCGCCAGCAGCCAAGGACAGGGGGCTTATGGCTACACCTTC
TRBV7-9	.	TRBJ1-1	.	CASSETGSENTEAFF	TGTGCCAGCAGCGAAACAGGGTCCGAGAACACTGAAGCTTTCTTT
TRBV9	TRBD1	TRBJ1-3	.	CASSVEDRGGNTIYF	TGTGCCAGCAGCGTAGAGGACAGGGGGGGAAACACCATATATTTT
TRBV11-2	TRBD1	TRBJ1-1	.	CASRTGTGNTEAFF	TGTGCCAGCAGGACCGGGACAGGGAACACTGAAGCTTTCTTT
TRBV15	.	TRBJ1-2	.	CATSRPTTSPDYGYTF	TGTGCCACCAGCAGACCTACGACAAGTCCCGACTATGGCTACACCTTC
TRBV19	TRBD1	TRBJ1-2	.	CASSIATGTEVHYTF	TGTGCCAGTAGTATCGCCACCGGGACAGAAGTGCACTACACCTTC
TRBV11-1	.	TRBJ1-2	.	CASSADNDDGYTF	TGTGCCAGCAGCGCGGACAATGACGATGGCTACACCTTC
TRBV12-3/TRBV12-4	.	TRBJ2-7	.	CASSVRGKYEQYF	TGTGCCAGCAGTGTCAGGGGAAAATACGAGCAGTACTTC
TRBV29-1	TRBD2	TRBJ2-1	.	CSVEEDSGAGYNEQFF	TGCAGCGTTGAAGAGGATAGCGGGGCTGGTTACAATGAGCAGTTCTTC
TRBV7-6	.	TRBJ1-4	.	CASSLAGATNEKLFF	TGTGCCAGCAGCTTAGCGGGAGCAACTAATGAAAAACTGTTTTTT
TRBV7-9	.	TRBJ2-3	.	CASSLRGSDTQYF	TGTGCCAGCAGCTTAAGGGGGTCAGATACGCAGTATTTT
TRBV6-6	.	TRBJ1-6	.	CASRLGGGRSNSPLHF	TGTGCCAGCAGACTAGGGGGTGGACGGAGTAATTCACCCCTCCACTTT
TRBV18	.	TRBJ1-2	.	CASSQDSIAGYGYTF	TGTGCCAGCTCACAGGACAGCATAGCTGGCTATGGCTACACCTTC
TRBV13	.	TRBJ2-5	.	CASSSRRDVPQETQYF	TGTGCCAGCAGCTCCCGGCGGGACGTCCCTCAAGAGACCCAGTACTTC
TRBV19	.	TRBJ1-5	.	CASSAWSGRHQPQHF	TGTGCCAGTAGCGCATGGTCAGGGAGGCATCAGCCCCAGCATTTT
TRBV11-3	.	TRBJ2-4	.	CASSPLEYIEAKNIQYF	TGTGCCAGCAGCCCACTGGAGTATATAGAAGCCAAAAACATTCAGTACTTC